One sample yielded the 17 T cell receptor beta chains listed below, sequenced in a study of T cell changes during pregnancy in multiple sclerosis. TCRdb's copy holds only in-frame clones and misses some; the assay was immunoSEQ multiplex PCR. The sample has 20,000 to 25,000 clones, about nine tenths seen once. The material was CD8+ T cells from peripheral blood mononuclear cells, obtained in the first trimester of pregnancy. Every receptor here comes from a female donor in good health, enrolled as a control in a pregnancy study.

The chain combines TRBV4-1 with TRBJ2-1; 12 bases are a match to TRBD2. V shed 5 bases and J 3 bases; nucleotides not matched to a gene: 5. In germline, CDR1 is MGHRA, CDR2 YSYEKL. The CDR3 consists of 16 residues. The CDR3 loop is CASSFTSGGIYNEQFF. The CDR3 nucleotides read TGCGCCAGCAGCTTCACTAGCGGGGGGATCTACAATGAGCAGTTCTTC.

The V call is TRBV11-1, the J call TRBJ1-1, with D perhaps matching TRBD1 (6 bases). The V and J ends lost 3 bases and 1 base respectively, with 9 bases between them. This CDR3 comprises 14 residues. Looked up from germline, CDR1 is SGHAT and CDR2 is FQDESV (reference sequence). This chain's CDR3 is CASSFRGQNTEAFF. The CDR3 DNA reads as TGTGCCAGCAGCTTCCGGGGACAGAACACTGAAGCTTTCTTT.

The CDR3 loop is CASSSHPWRASGGIREQFF. Here the CDR3 DNA reads TGTGCCAGCAGCTCGCACCCGTGGCGGGCTAGCGGGGGGATCAGGGAGCAGTTCTTC. The chain joins TRBV7-2 to TRBJ2-1; the match to TRBD2 covers 11 bases. The CDR3 is 19 amino acids. Trimming cost V 4 bases and J 10 bases; bases outside gene matches: 21. The V gene's germline CDR1 is SGHTA and CDR2 FQGNSA.

This chain uses TRBV10-3 with TRBJ2-2; D remains unclear. The V gene's germline CDR1 is ENHRY and CDR2 SYGVKD. This CDR3 spans 10 amino acids. V was trimmed by 8 bases and J by 6 bases, leaving 4 bases between them. CDR3 sequence reads: CAIGPGELFF. The CDR3 coding sequence is TGTGCCATCGGGCCCGGGGAGCTGTTTTTT.

The genes are TRBV7-2 and TRBJ1-2; possible D gene TRBD1, 6 bases. CDR1 and CDR2 (germline): SGHTA, FQGNSA. V was shortened by 6 bases and J by 0 bases, with 14 bases between the two germline ends. This CDR3 has 15 residues. The CDR3 sequence: CASRQDRTANYGYTF. The CDR3 bases are TGTGCCAGCAGACAAGACAGGACAGCTAACTATGGCTACACCTTC.

V usage is TRBV7-9 and J usage is TRBJ2-5; 9 positions agree with TRBD2. This CDR3 has 16 amino acids. The germline gives CDR1 SEHNR, CDR2 FQNEAQ (reference sequence). V lost 2 bases to trimming and J lost 5 bases; unmatched junction nucleotides: 9. The CDR3 DNA reads TGTGCCAGCAGCTTATCGTTGCGGGGGGGCCAGGAGACCCAGTACTTC. This sequence encodes CASSLSLRGGQETQYF. Filled out from reference TRBV7-9 and TRBJ2-5, the complete variable domain reads DTGVSQNPRHKITKRGQNVTFRCDPISEHNRLYWYRQTLGQGPEFLTYFQNEAQLEKSRLLSDRFSAERPKGSFSTLEIQRTEQGDSAMYLCASSLSLRGGQETQYFGPGTRLLVL.

The rearrangement joins TRBV4-1 to TRBJ1-1; 11 bases match TRBD1. The length of the CDR3 is 16 residues. V trimming: 1 base; J trimming: 4 bases; junction bases outside the gene matches: 5. Per the germline V gene, CDR1 is MGHRA and CDR2 is YSYEKL. CDR3 amino acids: CASSQVGTGGRTEAFF. CDR3 in DNA: TGCGCCAGCAGCCAAGTCGGGACAGGGGGTCGCACTGAAGCTTTCTTT.

The V gene is TRBV13, the J gene TRBJ1-1, with 11 bases fitting TRBD1. Germline V gene sequence: CDR1 PRHDT, CDR2 FYEKMQ (reference sequence). This CDR3 is built from 15 residues. The ends lost 1 base at V and 5 bases at J; junction bases unmatched: 3. CDR3 residues: CASSLVGQGGTEAFF. DNA for the CDR3: TGTGCCAGCAGCTTAGTGGGACAGGGGGGTACTGAAGCTTTCTTT. Combining the CDR3 with reference TRBV13 and TRBJ1-1 gives the whole variable domain AAGVIQSPRHLIKEKRETATLKCYPIPRHDTVYWYQQGPGQDPQFLISFYEKMQSDKGSIPDRFSAQQFSDYHSELNMSSLELGDSALYFCASSLVGQGGTEAFFGQGTRLTVV.

The chain combines TRBV4-3 with TRBJ2-1; possible D gene TRBD2, 6 bases. Germline V gene data show CDR1 as LGHNA and CDR2 as YSLEER. This CDR3 comprises 16 residues. The V end was cut by 4 bases, the J end by 9 bases, with 22 bases between. CDR3: CASSLRLVSYAGEQFF. CDR3 DNA: TGCGCCAGCAGCCTCCGACTAGTATCGTACGCAGGTGAGCAGTTCTTC.

The chain carries TRBV7-9 and TRBJ2-5; D gene uncertain. The J call is uncertain, as TRBJ2-7 better fits the DNA end. CDR1 is SEHNR and CDR2 is FQNEAQ in the germline V gene (reference sequence). CDR3 length equals 12 residues. The CDR3 protein is CASSLSSAEQYF. In nucleotides, the CDR3 is TGTGCCAGCAGCTTAAGTAGTGCCGAGCAGTACTTC.

This chain connects TRBV4-3 to TRBJ1-1, with D maybe TRBD1 (5 bases). This CDR3 has 14 amino acids. With 0 bases removed from V and 9 bases from J, the gap between germline ends came to 14 bases. Per germline, CDR1 LGHNA and CDR2 YSLEER. The CDR3 spells CASSQDLQGFQAFF. DNA for the CDR3: TGCGCCAGCAGCCAAGATCTTCAGGGATTCCAAGCTTTCTTT.

This clone was counted once. The chain carries TRBV4-3 and TRBJ2-1; maybe TRBD2 (6 bases). V was shortened by 0 bases and J by 0 bases, with 12 bases between the two germline ends. The germline V gene has CDR1 LGHNA and CDR2 YSLEER. The CDR3 is 17 residues long. CDR3 sequence (DNA): TGCGCCAGCAGCCAAGATCGGGGGTTGAGCTCCTACAATGAGCAGTTCTTC. This gives the protein CASSQDRGLSSYNEQFF.

Only a few counts were recorded for this clone. The chain combines TRBV7-9 with TRBJ1-1; D is unresolved. Trimming cost V 5 bases and J 7 bases, with 11 bases left between them. Germline assignment: CDR1 SEHNR and CDR2 FQNEAQ (reference sequence). The CDR3 extends over 12 amino acids. Here the CDR3 reads CASSPSGYEAFF. In DNA, the CDR3 is TGTGCCAGCAGCCCTAGCGGATATGAAGCTTTCTTT.

The chain is built from TRBV7-3 and TRBJ2-3; 9 bases fit TRBD2. Germline CDR1 SGHTA, CDR2 FQGTGA. The trim removed 4 bases at V and 4 bases at J, leaving 9 bases unmatched. This CDR3 is 16 amino acids long. The CDR3 sequence: CASSSGASGAADTQYF. The CDR3 region has the DNA TGTGCCAGCAGCTCCGGGGCTAGCGGGGCCGCAGATACGCAGTATTTT.

This clone was seen a single time. This chain uses TRBV4-3 with TRBJ2-5; D is perhaps TRBD2 (5 bases). V was trimmed by 5 bases and J by 5 bases, leaving 12 bases between them. Germline CDR1 and CDR2: LGHNA and YSLEER. The CDR3 has 13 amino acids. In DNA, the CDR3 is TGCGCCAGCAGCGCTTCTAGCTTCGAGACCCAGTACTTC. This sequence encodes CASSASSFETQYF.

V and J are TRBV5-1 and TRBJ2-3, with 7 nucleotides matching TRBD2. This CDR3 has 15 amino acids. Germline CDR1 SGHRS, CDR2 YFSETQ. Trimming took 4 bases from V and 0 from J; bases not matched to a gene: 5. The DNA for the CDR3 is TGCGCCAGCAGCCTTGGGACTACTAGCACAGATACGCAGTATTTT. It is translated as CASSLGTTSTDTQYF.

This chain uses TRBV4-1 with TRBJ2-3; 11 bases are shared with TRBD2. There are 16 residues in the CDR3. V was clipped by 3 bases and J by 2 bases; unmatched bases: 4. Germline CDR1 is MGHRA and CDR2 is YSYEKL. The DNA of the CDR3 is TGCGCCAGCAGCCAGCTAGCGGGGGGCTTCACAGATACGCAGTATTTT. It specifies CASSQLAGGFTDTQYF.